This T cell receptor (beta chain) appears in the sequencing data of a study of OX40 agonist ivuxolimab in advanced cancers. Study-level background: Patients got intravenous ivuxolimab at 0.01 to 10 mg/kg every 2 weeks. Findings of the study overall: Partial responders at 0.1-3.0 mg/kg showed near-lowest clonal expansion. Both blood CD4+ and CD8+ T cells showed clonal growth by week 6 at 0.1 to 3.0 mg/kg. Averaging showed that CD8+ T cells had more expanded clones than CD4+ did.

To note about this clone: Antigen specificity is unknown.

Profiled with immunoSEQ multiplex PCR; TCRdb holds only in-frame clones, not every one. The sample has about 52,000 clones, approximately 88% seen once. Per germline, CDR1 MDHEN and CDR2 SYDVKM. The CDR3 totals 15 residues. The V gene lost 3 bases and the J gene lost 0 bases, with 11 bases spanning the gap. The gene calls are TRBV28 and TRBJ1-1; weak D call: TRBD1 (5 bases). The starting material was CD4+ or CD8+ T cells sorted from blood, obtained in a trial of the OX40 agonist ivuxolimab. The origin of this receptor is an adult with an advanced solid tumor such as melanoma, head and neck, liver or kidney cancer. The CDR3: CASSFGGAMNTEAFF. The DNA of the CDR3 is TGTGCCAGCAGTTTTGGGGGAGCGATGAACACTGAAGCTTTCTTT.